This TCR beta chain comes out of a study of cytomegalovirus exposure and HLA in healthy donors. A word on this clone: No antigen is known for it.

Study-wide results and limits: Later analysis identified several of the most significant clusters that appeared linked to common viral pathogens. With further analysis later on, most CMV-associated TCR beta chains appeared HLA-restricted. Only CMV serostatus was available as immune exposure information.

The CDR3 loop spans 16 amino acids. V was cut by 2 bases and J by 0 bases, with 12 bases left in between. Germline CDR1 reads SNHLY; CDR2 reads FYNNEI. The PCR made use of 60 Vbeta and 13 Jbeta primers. The authors' processing: Unique TCR beta chains numbered about 80 million in a later analysis, with roughly 9.9 million shared. Profiling relied on immunoSEQ multiplex PCR, and the TCRdb table lists in-frame clones only, not all of them. The V and J calls and the clone size are those of that table, but D and trimming were determined from the DNA. The sample records about 210,000 clones, about 88% being singletons.

This receptor was obtained from a girl aged 2 to 10 in good health and CMV-seronegative. The chain carries TRBV2 and TRBJ2-3; D might be TRBD2 (6 bases). The material sequenced was PBMCs. CDR3: CASSEKGLASTDTQYF. The CDR3 region has the DNA TGTGCCAGCAGTGAAAAGGGCCTAGCGAGCACAGATACGCAGTATTTT.